The source of this TCR beta chain is a study of CXCR3-negative and CXCR3-positive naive CD8 T cells. The CDR3 has 14 residues. The V gene's germline CDR1 is SEHNR and CDR2 FQNEAQ (reference sequence). Considering frequency, this clonotype is medium-sized. Antigen specificity is unknown. Carrying UMI labels, the TRB cDNA libraries were prepared through 5' RACE. TCRdb reprocessed the 5' RACE reads and stores each CDR3 protein as one record, lacking DNA. The table lists 8,000 to 10,000 distinct CDR3 sequences. Findings of the study overall: Naive subsets did not differ in surface CD5, and TRB CDR3 properties served to infer TCR strength.

Specimen: naive CXCR3- CD8+ T cells from blood. Subset meaning: CD45RO-CCR7+CD27+CD95- naive CD8+ T cells lacking CXCR3 (TNR3-). The source is a human donor in good health. Some clones in this sample may be carry-over from other donors' samples. The chain carries TRBV7-9 and TRBJ2-3. This chain's CDR3 is CASSLAHTADTQYF.